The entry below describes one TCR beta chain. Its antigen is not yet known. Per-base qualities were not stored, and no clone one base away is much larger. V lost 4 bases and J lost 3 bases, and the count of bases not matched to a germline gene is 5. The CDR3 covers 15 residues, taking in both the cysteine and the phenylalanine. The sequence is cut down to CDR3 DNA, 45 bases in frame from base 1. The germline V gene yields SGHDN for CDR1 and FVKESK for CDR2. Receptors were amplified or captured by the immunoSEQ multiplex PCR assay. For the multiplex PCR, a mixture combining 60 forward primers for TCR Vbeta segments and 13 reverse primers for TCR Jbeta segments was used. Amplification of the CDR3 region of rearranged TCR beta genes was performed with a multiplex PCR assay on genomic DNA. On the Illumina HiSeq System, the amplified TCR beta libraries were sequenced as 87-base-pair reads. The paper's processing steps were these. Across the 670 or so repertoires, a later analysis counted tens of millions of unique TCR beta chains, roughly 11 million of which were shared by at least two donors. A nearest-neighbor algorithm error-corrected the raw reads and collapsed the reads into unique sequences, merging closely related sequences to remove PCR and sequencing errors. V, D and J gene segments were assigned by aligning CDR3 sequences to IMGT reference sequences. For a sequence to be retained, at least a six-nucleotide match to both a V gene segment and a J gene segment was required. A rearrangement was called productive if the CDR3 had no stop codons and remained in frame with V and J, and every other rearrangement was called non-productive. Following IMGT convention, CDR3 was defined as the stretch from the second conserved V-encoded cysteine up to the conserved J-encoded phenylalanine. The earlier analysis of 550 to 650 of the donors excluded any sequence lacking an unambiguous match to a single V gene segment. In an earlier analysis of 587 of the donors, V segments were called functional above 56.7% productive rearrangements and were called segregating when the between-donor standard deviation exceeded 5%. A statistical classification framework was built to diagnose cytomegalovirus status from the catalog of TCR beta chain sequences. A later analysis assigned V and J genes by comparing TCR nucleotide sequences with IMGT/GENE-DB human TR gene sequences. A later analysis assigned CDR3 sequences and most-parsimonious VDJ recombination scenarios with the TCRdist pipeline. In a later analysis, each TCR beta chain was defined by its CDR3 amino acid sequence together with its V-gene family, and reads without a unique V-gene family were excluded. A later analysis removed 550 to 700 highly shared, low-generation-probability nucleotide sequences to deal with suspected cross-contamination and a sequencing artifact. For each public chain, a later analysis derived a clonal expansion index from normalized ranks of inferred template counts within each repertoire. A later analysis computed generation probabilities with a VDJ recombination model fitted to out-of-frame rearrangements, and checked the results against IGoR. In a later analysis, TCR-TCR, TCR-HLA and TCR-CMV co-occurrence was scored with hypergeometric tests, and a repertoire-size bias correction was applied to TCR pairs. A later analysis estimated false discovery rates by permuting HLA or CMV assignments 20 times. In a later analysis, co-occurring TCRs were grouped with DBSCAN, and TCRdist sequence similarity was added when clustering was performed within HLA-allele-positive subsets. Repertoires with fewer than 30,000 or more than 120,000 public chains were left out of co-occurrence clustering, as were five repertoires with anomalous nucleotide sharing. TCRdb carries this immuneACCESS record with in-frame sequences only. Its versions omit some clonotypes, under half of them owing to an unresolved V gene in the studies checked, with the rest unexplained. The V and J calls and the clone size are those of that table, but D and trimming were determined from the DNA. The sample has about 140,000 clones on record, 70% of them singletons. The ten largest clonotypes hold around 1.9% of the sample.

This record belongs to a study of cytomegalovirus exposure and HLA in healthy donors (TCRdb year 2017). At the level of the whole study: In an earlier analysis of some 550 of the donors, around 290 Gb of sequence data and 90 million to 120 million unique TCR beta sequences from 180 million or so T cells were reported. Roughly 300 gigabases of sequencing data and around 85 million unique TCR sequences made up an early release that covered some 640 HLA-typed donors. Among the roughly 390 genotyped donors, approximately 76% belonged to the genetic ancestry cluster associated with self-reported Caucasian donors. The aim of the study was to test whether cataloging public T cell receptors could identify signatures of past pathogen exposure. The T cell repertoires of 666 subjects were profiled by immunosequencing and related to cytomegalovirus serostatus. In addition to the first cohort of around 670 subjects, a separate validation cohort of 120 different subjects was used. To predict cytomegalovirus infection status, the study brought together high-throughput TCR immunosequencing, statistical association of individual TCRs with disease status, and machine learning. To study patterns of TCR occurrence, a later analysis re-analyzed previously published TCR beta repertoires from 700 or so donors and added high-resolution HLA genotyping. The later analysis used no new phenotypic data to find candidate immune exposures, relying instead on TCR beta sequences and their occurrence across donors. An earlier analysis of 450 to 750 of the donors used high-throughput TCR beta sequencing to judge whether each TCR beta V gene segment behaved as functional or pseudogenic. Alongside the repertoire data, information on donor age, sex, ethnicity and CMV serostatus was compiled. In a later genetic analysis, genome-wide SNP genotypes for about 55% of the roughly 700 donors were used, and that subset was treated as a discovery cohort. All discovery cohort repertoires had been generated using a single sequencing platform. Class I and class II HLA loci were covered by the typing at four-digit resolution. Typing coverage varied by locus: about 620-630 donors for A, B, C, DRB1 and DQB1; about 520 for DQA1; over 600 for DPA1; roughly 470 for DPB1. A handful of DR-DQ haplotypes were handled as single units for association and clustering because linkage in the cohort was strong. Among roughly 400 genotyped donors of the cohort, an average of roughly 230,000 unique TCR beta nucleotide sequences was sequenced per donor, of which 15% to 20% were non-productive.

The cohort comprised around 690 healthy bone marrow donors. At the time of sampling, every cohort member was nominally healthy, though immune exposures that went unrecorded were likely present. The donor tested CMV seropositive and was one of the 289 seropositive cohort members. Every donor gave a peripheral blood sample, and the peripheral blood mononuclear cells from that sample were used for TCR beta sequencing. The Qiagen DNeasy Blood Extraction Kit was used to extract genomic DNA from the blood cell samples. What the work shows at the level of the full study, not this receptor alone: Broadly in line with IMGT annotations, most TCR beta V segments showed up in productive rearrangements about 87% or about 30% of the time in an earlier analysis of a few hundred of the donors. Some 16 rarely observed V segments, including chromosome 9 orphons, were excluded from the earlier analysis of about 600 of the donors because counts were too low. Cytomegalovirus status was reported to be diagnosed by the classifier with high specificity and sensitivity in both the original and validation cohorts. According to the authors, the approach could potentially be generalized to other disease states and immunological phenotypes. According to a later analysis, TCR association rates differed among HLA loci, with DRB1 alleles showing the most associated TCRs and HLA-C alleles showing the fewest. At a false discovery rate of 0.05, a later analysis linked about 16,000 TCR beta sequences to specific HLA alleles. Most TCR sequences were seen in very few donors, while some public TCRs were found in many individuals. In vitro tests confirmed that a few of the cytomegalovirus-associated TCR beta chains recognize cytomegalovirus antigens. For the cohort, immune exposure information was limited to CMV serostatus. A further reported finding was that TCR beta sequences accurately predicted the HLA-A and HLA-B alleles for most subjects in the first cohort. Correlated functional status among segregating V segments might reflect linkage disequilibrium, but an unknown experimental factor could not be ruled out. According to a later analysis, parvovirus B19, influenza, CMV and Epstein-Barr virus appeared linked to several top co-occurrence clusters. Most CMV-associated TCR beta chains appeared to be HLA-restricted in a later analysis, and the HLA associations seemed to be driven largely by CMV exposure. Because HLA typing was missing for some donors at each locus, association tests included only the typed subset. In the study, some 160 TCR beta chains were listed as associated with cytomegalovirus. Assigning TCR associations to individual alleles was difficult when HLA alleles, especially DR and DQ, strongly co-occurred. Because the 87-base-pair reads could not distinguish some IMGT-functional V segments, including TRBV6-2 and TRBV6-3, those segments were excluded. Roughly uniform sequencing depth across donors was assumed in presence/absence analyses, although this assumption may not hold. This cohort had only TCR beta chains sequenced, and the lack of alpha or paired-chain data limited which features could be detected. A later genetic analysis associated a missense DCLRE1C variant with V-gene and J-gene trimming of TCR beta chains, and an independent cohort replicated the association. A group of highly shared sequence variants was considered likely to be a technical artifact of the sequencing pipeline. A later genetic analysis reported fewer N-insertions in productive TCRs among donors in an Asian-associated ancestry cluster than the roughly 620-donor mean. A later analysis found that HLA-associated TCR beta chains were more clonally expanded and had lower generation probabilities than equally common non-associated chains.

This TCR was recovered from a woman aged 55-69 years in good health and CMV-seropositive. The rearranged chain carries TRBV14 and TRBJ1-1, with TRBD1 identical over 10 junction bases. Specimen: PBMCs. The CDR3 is CASSPLDRGHTEAFF. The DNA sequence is TGTGCCAGCAGCCCCCTCGACAGGGGGCACACTGAAGCTTTCTTT.